This T cell receptor (beta chain) was sequenced during a study of siplizumab effects on memory and regulatory T cells. The CDR3 runs to 15 residues. The ends lost 4 bases at V and 4 bases at J; junction bases unmatched: 7. From germline, CDR1 is SGHTA and CDR2 FQGNSA. Study-wide results and caveats: With siplizumab, cumulative frequency of CD4+ memory-derived alloreactive sequences dropped significantly.

Measured with immunoSEQ multiplex PCR; TCRdb has only the in-frame clones, and not every one. Of 90,000 to 130,000 clones in the sample, roughly 92% were seen once. With regard to this clone: The antigen remains unidentified.

Input material: CD4+ T cells sorted from blood. The sequence was obtained from a human donor in good health. The chain couples TRBV7-2 to TRBJ2-5; 9 bases fit TRBD1. This CDR3 reads CASSSVQGAGETQYF. Here the CDR3 DNA reads TGTGCCAGCAGCTCAGTACAGGGGGCGGGAGAGACCCAGTACTTC.